This T cell receptor beta chain was recovered during a study of T-cell reconstitution after alpha-beta-depleted transplantation in children. Library preparation (for TCRbeta) was performed with unique molecular identifiers. TCRdb analysed the PCR reads with MiXCR anew, one entry per CDR3 protein. The sample records 77,000 or so distinct CDR3 sequences, around a sixth being singletons. CDR3 length: 14 amino acids. Germline CDR1 reads SQVTM; CDR2 reads ANQGSEA. The trim removed 4 bases at V and 5 bases at J, leaving 6 bases unmatched. The sequenced sample was PBMCs, mostly from graft donor cells, obtained 360 days after TCRalphabeta/CD19-depleted stem cell transplant. This TCR was sampled from a male patient aged 2 to 10 who had a stem cell transplant for acute lymphoblastic leukemia, so the T cells may come from the graft donor. The rearrangement joins TRBV29-1 to TRBJ2-1; 9 positions agree with TRBD2. The chain's CDR3 is CSVVLTSGHNEQFF. For the CDR3, the DNA is TGCAGCGTTGTCCTGACTAGCGGTCACAATGAGCAGTTCTTC.